This is a list of T cell receptor beta chains from one sample in a study of shared clonotypes between healthy human individuals. Data came from immunoSEQ multiplex PCR; TCRdb stores just in-frame clones and leaves some out. The sample holds about 700,000 clones, 92% seen once. Sequencing input: naive CD8+ T cells sorted from blood. Receptors were obtained from a man aged 25 to 45 in good health. The CDR3 runs from the conserved cysteine through the conserved F or W. Fields, in order: CDR3 protein, V gene, J gene, D gene. The D gene is left open where the match is weak.

CASKFDPNEKLFF	TRBV7-9	TRBJ1-4	.
CASSRPGGWEQYF	TRBV4-1	TRBJ2-7	TRBD2
CASSDLDRGRDYNEQFF	TRBV2	TRBJ2-1	TRBD1
CASSIDGSWDSNQPQHF	TRBV19	TRBJ1-5	.
CASSPGGPYNEQFF	TRBV6-1	TRBJ2-1	TRBD1
CASSDMSGPYNEQFF	TRBV11-3	TRBJ2-1	.
CASSQDDRGQNEKLFF	TRBV4-1	TRBJ1-4	TRBD1
CASSLEQALSYEQYF	TRBV11-2	TRBJ2-7	.
CASSFEVQERSNEQFF	TRBV28	TRBJ2-1	.
CASSLIGREVETQYF	TRBV7-6	TRBJ2-5	TRBD2
CASSSSGRGLSYGYTF	TRBV5-4	TRBJ1-2	TRBD1
CAISDSTEAFF	TRBV10-3	TRBJ1-1	.
CSVPDRGGETQYF	TRBV29-1	TRBJ2-5	TRBD1
CASSFDGPAYEQYF	TRBV7-9	TRBJ2-7	.
CASSESKFTGELFF	TRBV25-1	TRBJ2-2	.
CASTVAGTYEQYF	TRBV2	TRBJ2-7	.
CASSRDSGELFF	TRBV7-6	TRBJ2-2	.
CAIKIRTGTDTQYF	TRBV10-3	TRBJ2-3	.
CSVVLPSGTDTQYF	TRBV29-1	TRBJ2-3	TRBD2
CASSIVLGGDGYTF	TRBV19	TRBJ1-2	.
CASSLLASGSYEDEQFF	TRBV28	TRBJ2-1	TRBD2
CASSPGTGSNEQFF	TRBV7-6	TRBJ2-1	TRBD1
CASSQGPGTEAFF	TRBV4-3	TRBJ1-1	.